These T cell receptor beta chains were read from a single sample in a study of chemoradiotherapy in HPV16-positive cancers. TCRdb keeps only in-frame clones here, not all; method: immunoSEQ multiplex PCR. The sample lists under 6,500 clones; more than 85% were seen once. Sample: tumor tissue, taken from a patient who underwent chemoradiotherapy. All receptors come from a human donor with HPV-associated anogenital cancer. CDR3s include the opening cysteine and the closing phenylalanine or tryptophan.

J	V	CDR3
TRBJ2-2	TRBV27	CASSSGLAGYTGELFF
TRBJ2-7	TRBV28	CASSLGPDRGYEQYF
TRBJ2-7	TRBV2	CASRVGLATSYEQYF
TRBJ2-6	TRBV5-1	CASSLVGGRAGANVLTF
TRBJ1-1	TRBV9	CASSVAPGFVSEAFF
TRBJ2-1	TRBV18	CASSPAIGTGGDEQFF
TRBJ1-4	TRBV5-6	CASRKQGTGGEKLFF
TRBJ1-1	TRBV11-2	CASSLPGRIEAFF
TRBJ2-7	TRBV9	CASSVGADSYEQYF
TRBJ1-1	TRBV6-5	CASSYSDTNTEAFF
TRBJ2-3	TRBV9	CASSQDTDTQYF
TRBJ2-7	TRBV6-5	CASSYGEGAREQYF
TRBJ1-2	TRBV19	CASKERGQNYGYTF
TRBJ2-3	TRBV28	CASSEETGGYGDTQYF
TRBJ1-5	TRBV6-5	CASRGTDRHQPQHF
TRBJ1-1	TRBV5-4	CASSANRDLPTEAFF
TRBJ1-1	TRBV6-6	CASEGQMNTEAFF
TRBJ1-2	TRBV6-5	CASSYSGVGHLYGYTF
TRBJ2-1	TRBV7-9	CASSPGLASGNEQFF
TRBJ1-1	TRBV30	CAWRDGEGTEAFF
TRBJ1-2	TRBV9	CASSVEVRGVLGYTF
TRBJ2-3	TRBV7-9	CASSQQGTSTDTQYF
TRBJ1-2	TRBV6-1	CASRDWEDGYTF
TRBJ2-5	TRBV5-4	CASSTGGGGQGVETQYF
TRBJ2-1	TRBV7-2	CASSLRAAYNEQFF
TRBJ1-5	TRBV7-2	CASSDQGFNQPQHF
TRBJ2-6	TRBV15	CATSRDHGAGPTGANVLTF
TRBJ2-1	TRBV13	CASSFTDEQFF
TRBJ2-3	TRBV6-6	CASTGLAGNTDTQYF
TRBJ2-7	TRBV7-9	CASSSLWEQYF
TRBJ1-2	TRBV27	CASSGPPSVPGYGYTF
TRBJ2-2	TRBV19	CASSGSGGLTGELFF
TRBJ2-5	TRBV5-5	CASSLSLLQETQYF
TRBJ2-2	TRBV13	CASSSLTGGNTGELFF
TRBJ2-7	TRBV5-1	CASSLGVAVSYEQYF
TRBJ2-5	TRBV5-6	CASSLGGSGGQETQYF
TRBJ2-5	TRBV29-1	CSARQGGETQYF
TRBJ1-5	TRBV2	CASSVLGGNQPQHF
TRBJ2-1	TRBV5-1	CASSLGQEYNEQFF
TRBJ1-2	TRBV27	CASSQGQGGGGYTF
TRBJ2-7	TRBV7-8	CASSKRQGEGEQYF
TRBJ1-2	TRBV4-3	CASSQDAVQGAYGYTF
TRBJ1-1	TRBV11-2	CASSFVVQPEAFF
TRBJ2-3	TRBV7-3	CASSLQSSTDTQYF
TRBJ2-3	TRBV4-2	CASSSRGGPTDTQYF
TRBJ2-7	TRBV19	CASSISNRDSYEQYF
TRBJ1-4	TRBV5-6	CASSLGQGQGREKLFF
TRBJ2-1	TRBV6-5	CASSPLASGENEQFF
TRBJ2-7	TRBV7-2	CASSRGGQGQGEQYF
TRBJ1-1	TRBV7-8	CASTNRGFGATNTEAFF
TRBJ2-3	TRBV7-9	CASSLDPAYTQYF
TRBJ1-2	TRBV25-1	CATPGQGTNGYTF
TRBJ1-1	TRBV14	CASSPKPSSGELEAFF
TRBJ2-3	TRBV13	CASSFGTSGKADTQYF
TRBJ2-1	TRBV5-6	CASSVGGGSGRDEQFF
TRBJ1-4	TRBV28	CASSKKRVGGPNEKLFF
TRBJ1-1	TRBV29-1	CSVEVSIGTEAFF
TRBJ2-3	TRBV5-6	CASSFLAGSDTQYF